This paragraph covers one T cell receptor beta chain sequence. This clone's antigen is unknown. Base qualities are not recorded, but no much larger clone differs from it by a single base. The cysteine opens and the phenylalanine closes a CDR3 of 13 amino acids. Only CDR3 DNA remains: 39 bases, in frame from the first base. V and J are truncated by 6 bases and 3 bases respectively, leaving an intervening sequence of 9 bases. CDR1 and CDR2 were assigned from the germline V gene (reference sequence) as MNHEY and SMNVEV. The data are from a study of OX40 agonist ivuxolimab in advanced cancers. Broadly, across the study: Ivuxolimab, which targeted the costimulatory receptor OX40 (CD134), was an agonistic, fully human IgG2 monoclonal antibody. Intravenous ivuxolimab was administered to patients every 2 weeks at six dose levels: 0.01, 0.1, 0.3, 1.5, 3 and 10 mg/kg. Of the roughly 51 patients in dose escalation, 19 had hepatocellular carcinoma, some 15 had melanoma, 9 had renal cell carcinoma and 9 had head and neck cancer. The dose-escalation cohort was about 83% male with a mean age of approximately 59 years, ranging from roughly 23 to 90. Prior anti-PD-1, anti-PD-L1 or anti-CTLA-4 therapy was permitted, and 30% to 50% of dose-escalation patients had received checkpoint inhibitors. Partial responses were achieved by three dose-escalation patients, of whom one had hepatocellular carcinoma and two had cutaneous melanoma. Peripheral TCRbeta sequencing was intended to test whether TCR sequence diversity was altered and clonal T-cell expansion was caused by ivuxolimab. The paper covers the monotherapy dose-escalation part of the phase I ivuxolimab trial, which included N of about 56 patients.

Study-level results and caveats: After ivuxolimab, expanded clones were on average more numerous among CD8+ T cells than among CD4+ T cells. In the 0.1-3.0 mg/kg groups, partial responders were among the patients with the lowest normalized peripheral clonal expansion, particularly in CD8+ T cells. Antigen specificity was not determined for the clonally expanded peripheral T cells. Low levels of normalized T-cell clonal expansion were also seen in some nonresponding patients. At doses of 0.1 to 3.0 mg/kg, clonal expansion of both CD4+ and CD8+ blood T cells was observed from baseline to week 6.

Genomic DNA was extracted from sorted cells for sequencing of the TCRbeta CDR3 region. The immunoSEQ Assay was used for sequencing of TCRbeta CDR3 regions. TCRdb's version of the immuneACCESS table is confined to in-frame rearrangements and falls short of the full clone set. An unresolved V gene accounts for under half of the shortfall where checked; the remainder is of unknown origin. The sample table holds tens of thousands of clones, of which roughly 85% were seen once. The ten largest clones add up to about 0.66% of the sample. The trial excluded patients who had a history of autoimmune disease or who were on systemic immunosuppression. Peripheral blood for TCR sequencing was collected from all dose cohorts at baseline, on cycle 4 day 1, and on cycle 7 day 1. Samples were obtained from an open-label, multicenter, first-in-human phase I dose-escalation trial of ivuxolimab. Adults with locally advanced or metastatic melanoma, renal cell carcinoma, hepatocellular carcinoma or head and neck squamous cell carcinoma were enrolled in the trial. Before TCR sequencing, CD4+ T cells and CD8+ T cells were sorted from peripheral blood as separate populations.

The chain employs TRBV27 and TRBJ2-1, with TRBD1 perhaps the D gene, on 5 matching bases. The sample consisted of CD4+ or CD8+ T cells sorted from blood, taken in a trial of the OX40 agonist ivuxolimab. The sequence came from an adult with an advanced solid tumor such as melanoma, head and neck, liver or kidney cancer. The bases read TGTGCCAGCAGGACAGTAGGCTACAATGAGCAGTTCTTC. This yields the protein CASRTVGYNEQFF.